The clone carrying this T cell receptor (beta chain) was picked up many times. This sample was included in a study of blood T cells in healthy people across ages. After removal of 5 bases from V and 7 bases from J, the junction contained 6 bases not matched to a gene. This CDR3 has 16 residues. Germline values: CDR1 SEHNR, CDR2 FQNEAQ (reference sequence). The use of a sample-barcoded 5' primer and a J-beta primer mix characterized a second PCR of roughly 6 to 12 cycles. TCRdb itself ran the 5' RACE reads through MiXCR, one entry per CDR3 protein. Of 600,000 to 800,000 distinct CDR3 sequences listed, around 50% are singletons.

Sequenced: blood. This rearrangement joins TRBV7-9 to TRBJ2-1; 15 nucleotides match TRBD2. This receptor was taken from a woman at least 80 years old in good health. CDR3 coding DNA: TGTGCCAGCAGCCCAGGACTAGCGGGAGGGAAAAATGAGCAGTTCTTC. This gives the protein CASSPGLAGGKNEQFF.